Listed below are T cell receptor beta chains from one sample, sequenced in a study of T cell responses to AZD1222 COVID-19 vaccine. Measured with immunoSEQ multiplex PCR; TCRdb has only the in-frame clones, and not every one. The sample carries some 120,000 clones, approximately 90% recorded once. Material: peripheral blood, obtained on day 0 of AZD1222 vaccination. These receptors came from an adult in good health. CDR3s leave out the opening cysteine and the closing phenylalanine or tryptophan. Only part of the rows carry a size: once, few, many, or a class if the clone is expanded.

j_call clone_size v_call cdr3_length cdr3_aa
TRBJ2-1 NA TRBV4-1 15 ASSLIHLAIENNEQF
TRBJ1-3 NA TRBV6-6 12 ASWSGGSGNTIY
TRBJ2-3 NA TRBV19 15 ASSITTGPRGTDTQY
TRBJ1-1 NA TRBV20-1 9 SAMWNTEAF
TRBJ2-7 NA TRBV30 11 AWSVVGSYEQY
TRBJ1-6 NA TRBV20-1 9 SARGGVSLH
TRBJ1-6 few TRBV2 13 ASSEGHLTNSPLH
TRBJ2-3 NA TRBV28 9 ASSSADTQY
TRBJ2-3 few TRBV6-4 15 ASSVSGGGRGTDTQY
TRBJ2-7 NA TRBV4-1 12 ASSQESGAGEQY
TRBJ2-1 once TRBV13 13 ASSFGGHGKDEQF
TRBJ1-5 NA TRBV27 12 ASSLGTGSQPQH
TRBJ1-2 NA TRBV5-1 11 ASSLVRDYGYT
TRBJ2-7 NA TRBV5-6 12 ASSLRGSPLDMY
TRBJ2-7 NA TRBV28 12 ASSLGAGVSEQY
TRBJ1-1 NA TRBV28 10 ASSLSGKEAF
TRBJ2-1 NA TRBV28 13 ASSSTGRSYNEQF
TRBJ1-2 NA TRBV28 14 ASSPIGQGVGYGYT
TRBJ2-7 NA TRBV2 11 ASSVLGSYEQY
TRBJ1-3 NA TRBV7-2 12 ASSLVVSGNTIY
TRBJ2-1 NA TRBV5-5 11 ASSLVVPNEQF
TRBJ1-4 NA TRBV19 12 ASGPPGQSAKLF
TRBJ2-7 NA TRBV28 11 ASSGTPSPEQY
TRBJ1-5 NA TRBV7-2 14 ASSPGGSVSNQPQH
TRBJ2-5 NA TRBV24-1 17 ATSDSRGVSDRRKETQY
TRBJ1-2 NA TRBV28 13 ASSLLGQGWKSFH
TRBJ2-3 NA TRBV7-3 14 ASSLTPGQGADTQY
TRBJ2-5 NA TRBV15 10 ATSGQGETQY
TRBJ2-3 once TRBV4-1 14 ASSRRLRDGTDTQY
TRBJ2-5 NA TRBV13 13 ASSRMVAGVETQY
TRBJ2-1 NA TRBV6-2/TRBV6-3 9 ASSYEDEQF
TRBJ2-7 NA TRBV24-1 13 ATSDLWGQGDEQY
TRBJ2-3 NA TRBV6-4 13 ASSPIQGTADTQY
TRBJ1-1 NA TRBV27 13 ASSPRTGRATEAF
TRBJ2-3 NA TRBV29-1 11 SVARGRADTQY
TRBJ2-7 NA TRBV28 12 ASSQTGAVYEQY
TRBJ2-7 NA TRBV3-1/TRBV3-2 12 ASSQNGRNYEQY
TRBJ2-1 NA TRBV9 14 ASSVGNSGDYNEQF
TRBJ2-7 NA TRBV5-1 13 ASTGLAGSPGEQY
TRBJ1-4 NA TRBV30 11 AWSVQGGEKLF
TRBJ2-1 once TRBV10-3 13 AISEVTGMGNEQF
TRBJ1-2 NA TRBV2 10 ASSYSQYGYT
TRBJ1-3 NA TRBV10-3 13 AISEIPGSGNTIY
TRBJ2-5 NA TRBV19 12 ASSMGTPQETQY